These 25 T cell receptor beta chains came from one sample sequenced in a study of blood T cells in healthy people across ages. A J-beta primer mix and a sample-barcoded 5' primer were used in a second PCR of roughly 6 to 11 cycles. TCRdb analysed the 5' RACE reads with MiXCR anew, one entry per CDR3 protein. The profile covers around 1.1 million distinct CDR3 sequences, with more than 30% appearing a single time and 13% taken by the ten largest. The sample was blood. These receptors originate from a man aged 18 to 35 in good health.

This chain uses TRBV6-5 with TRBJ2-7, with TRBD1 matching 10 bases. Germline values: CDR1 MNHEY, CDR2 SVGAGI. The CDR3 consists of 15 residues. Trimming at V came to 5 bases and at J to 3 bases, leaving 7 bases not matched to a gene. CDR3 nucleotide sequence: TGTGCCAGCAGTCAAGGACAGGGGGGGATCTACGAGCAGTACTTC. This encodes CASSQGQGGIYEQYF.

V usage is TRBV5-1 and J usage is TRBJ1-1; D is unresolved. This CDR3 spans 13 amino acids. Germline values: CDR1 SGHRS, CDR2 YFSETQ. V dropped 3 bases and J dropped 3 bases, with 9 bases sitting between them. The CDR3 region is CASSSAVDTEAFF. Written as DNA, the CDR3 is TGCGCCAGCAGCTCGGCTGTGGACACTGAAGCTTTCTTT.

Concerning this clonotype itself: A much larger clone differs from this one at a single base, so this may be a read error. The rearrangement uses TRBV20-1 and TRBJ1-1, with TRBD1 as a possible D gene (5 bases). The CDR3 sequence is 14 residues long. Trimming took off 6 bases at V and 0 bases at J, with 14 bases between the two ends. Per the germline V gene, CDR1 is DFQATT and CDR2 is SNEGSKA (reference sequence). DNA of the CDR3: TGCAGTGCAACCAGACAGTTAGTGAACACTGAAGCTTTCTTT. The encoded protein is CSATRQLVNTEAFF.

This clonotype was detected only once. The chain carries TRBV3-1 and TRBJ2-5; tentatively, D is TRBD1 (6 bases). With the DNA end fitting TRBJ2-1 better, the J assignment may be wrong. The CDR3 has 15 amino acids. Germline V lookup: CDR1 LGHDT, CDR2 YNNKEL (reference sequence). This chain's CDR3 is CASSHVNQGWETQFF. CDR3 in DNA: TGTGCCAGCAGCCATGTAAATCAGGGGTGGGAGACCCAGTTCTTC.

The V and J genes are TRBV10-3 and TRBJ1-2; D is unresolved. The CDR3 spans 13 residues. The V end lost 11 bases, the J end lost 2 bases, and 15 bases lay between the germline ends. CDR1 ENHRY and CDR2 SYGVKD come from the germline V gene. The CDR3 protein is CAAKIGRNYGYTF. The DNA of the CDR3 is TGTGCCGCCAAGATAGGGCGGAACTATGGCTACACCTTC.

On this clonotype itself: A far larger clone differs by one base, so this is likely a read error. This chain's CDR3 is CASSLTGANYDYTF. Here the CDR3 DNA reads TGCGCCAGCAGCTTGACAGGGGCTAACTATGACTACACCTTC. The V and J genes are TRBV5-1 and TRBJ1-2, with 7 bases aligning to TRBD1. The germline V gene has CDR1 SGHRS and CDR2 YFSETQ. The CDR3 sequence is 14 residues long.

This clonotype has just a few counts. The genes are TRBV4-2 and TRBJ1-2, with D perhaps TRBD1 (5 bases). The length of the CDR3 is 17 residues. The germline V and J ends were trimmed by 4 bases and 4 bases, with 22 bases remaining between them. The germline CDR1 and CDR2 sequences are LGHNA and YNFKEQ. CDR3 DNA: TGTGCCAGCAGCCCGTCGCAGGGCTATACCGGGGCCTATGGCTACACCTTC. This codes for CASSPSQGYTGAYGYTF.

This clonotype turned up a few times. J is TRBJ2-5 and V is TRBV5-1; 7 positions match TRBD2. This CDR3 is 14 amino acids long. Germline CDR1 SGHRS, CDR2 YFSETQ. V trimming: 2 bases; J trimming: 4 bases; junction bases outside the gene matches: 5. CDR3 DNA: TGCGCCAGCAGCTTTACTAGCGATTCAGAGACCCAGTACTTC. Amino acid sequence: CASSFTSDSETQYF.

Comments on this clonotype: Being one base from a much bigger clone, this may be a read error. The V and J genes are TRBV28 and TRBJ1-1; 8 nucleotides match TRBD1. V gave up 6 bases and J gave up 4 bases; unmatched junction bases: 7. Germline lookup yields CDR1 MDHEN and CDR2 SYDVKM. The CDR3 spans 14 residues. The CDR3 sequence is CASRALQGGTEAFF. Here the CDR3 DNA reads TGTGCCAGCAGGGCACTACAGGGGGGCACTGAAGCTTTCTTT. Filled out from reference TRBV28 and TRBJ1-1, the complete variable domain reads DVKVTQSSRYLVKRTGEKVFLECVQDMDHENMFWYRQDPGLGLRLIYFSYDVKMKEKGDIPEGYSVSREKKERFSLILESASTNQTSMYLCASRALQGGTEAFFGQGTRLTVV.

This rearrangement joins TRBV12-3 or TRBV12-4 to TRBJ1-1, with a weak D call TRBD1 (5 bases). The V and J ends lost 1 base and 13 bases respectively, with 13 bases between them. The CDR3 loop spans 12 amino acids. The DNA for the CDR3 is TGTGCCAGCAGTTTAGAGTTTGCAGGGAGTTTCTTT. Translation: CASSLEFAGSFF.

J is TRBJ2-1 and V is TRBV3-1; 7 nucleotides match TRBD2. With V trimmed by 0 bases and J by 13 bases, 6 bases remained unmatched. Germline CDR1 is LGHDT and CDR2 is YNNKEL (reference sequence). The CDR3 consists of 13 residues. CDR3 nucleotide sequence: TGTGCCAGCAGCCAAGATCGGAGACTAGCTCAGTTCTTC. Translation gives CASSQDRRLAQFF.

This clonotype showed up just a few times. The chain recombines TRBV11-2 with TRBJ2-3; tentative D call: TRBD2 (5 bases). Germline V gene sequence: CDR1 SGHAT, CDR2 FQNNGV. V lost 2 bases and J lost 4, with 13 bases in between. CDR3 length: 15 residues. The CDR3 here is CASSLFRGRADTQYF. Here the CDR3 DNA reads TGTGCCAGCAGCTTATTCCGCGGGCGGGCAGATACGCAGTATTTT.

The CDR3 region has the DNA TGTGCCAGCAGCCTTAACAGGGTTAATGCTTTCTTT. Protein sequence: CASSLNRVNAFF. This chain uses TRBV28 with TRBJ1-1, with D possibly being TRBD1 (6 bases). V was cut by 6 bases and J by 11 bases, with 16 bases left in between. Germline assignment: CDR1 MDHEN and CDR2 SYDVKM. CDR3 length: 12 amino acids.

The CDR3 loop reads CASSLPRRPLGNQPQHF. In DNA form, the CDR3 reads TGTGCCAGCAGTTTACCTCGAAGGCCCTTGGGCAATCAGCCCCAGCATTTT. The J gene is TRBJ1-5, the V gene TRBV27; D gene unclear. Looked up from germline, CDR1 is MNHEY and CDR2 is SMNVEV (reference sequence). The CDR3 contains 17 residues. V was clipped by 2 bases and J by 2 bases, with 16 bases between them.

The chain employs TRBV25-1 and TRBJ2-7, with D possibly being TRBD1 (6 bases). From germline, CDR1 is MGHDK and CDR2 SYGVNS. This CDR3 has 14 residues. Trimming cost V 3 bases and J 9 bases, with 18 bases left between them. The CDR3 nucleotides read TGTGCCAGCAGTGACCGGGACATACTACGAGCGCAGTACTTC. This encodes CASSDRDILRAQYF.

This clonotype was observed a few times. This sequence joins TRBV10-3 and TRBJ1-6; D ambiguous. Trimming took 5 bases from V and 14 from J, leaving 19 bases between them. There are 14 residues in the CDR3. From germline, CDR1 is ENHRY and CDR2 SYGVKD. The DNA for the CDR3 is TGTGCCATCAGTCAAACTTCCAAAAATCCAGCCCTCCACTTT. Its protein product is CAISQTSKNPALHF.

The J gene is TRBJ2-1, the V gene TRBV7-3; TRBD2 matches at 11 bases. This CDR3 is built from 17 residues. Germline lookup yields CDR1 SGHTA and CDR2 FQGTGA. The junction had 9 bases not matched to a gene; V was cut back by 4 bases and J by 4 bases. The CDR3 reads CASSSTGASGGYNEQFF. For the CDR3, the DNA is TGTGCCAGCAGCTCTACTGGGGCTAGCGGGGGGTACAATGAGCAGTTCTTC.

This clonotype was detected a few times. V usage is TRBV4-1 and J usage is TRBJ1-6; D perhaps matches TRBD1 (5 bases). The germline gives CDR1 MGHRA, CDR2 YSYEKL. The CDR3 spans 18 residues. Trimming took off 0 bases at V and 4 bases at J, with 16 bases between the two ends. The DNA of the CDR3 is TGCGCCAGCAGCCAAGATCGGGCAGGGATGGCATATAATTCACCCCTCCACTTT. Its protein product is CASSQDRAGMAYNSPLHF.

The gene calls are TRBV6-2 or TRBV6-3 and TRBJ1-4, with D unclear. CDR1 and CDR2 from the germline V gene are MNHEY and SVGEGT. The CDR3 covers 15 residues. V lost 2 bases to trimming and J lost 2 bases, with 9 bases between them. The CDR3 here is CASSYSRRTNEKLFF. DNA for the CDR3: TGTGCCAGCAGTTACAGCAGACGGACTAATGAAAAACTGTTTTTT.

This clonotype has only a few counts. J is TRBJ2-1 and V is TRBV4-2; D may be TRBD2 (6 bases). V was trimmed by 4 bases and J by 7 bases, leaving 20 bases between them. Germline-derived CDR1 and CDR2 are LGHNA and YNFKEQ. This CDR3 region has 16 residues. The CDR3: CASSRPEGQIDNEQFF. DNA of the CDR3: TGTGCCAGCAGCCGTCCGGAGGGCCAAATAGATAATGAGCAGTTCTTC.

The CDR3 DNA follows: TGTGCCAGCAGCTTGGTGGTGGCTACCTATGGCTACACCTTC. Its translation is CASSLVVATYGYTF. The genes are TRBV5-6 and TRBJ1-2; no clear D. V gave up 0 bases and J gave up 4 bases, with 10 bases separating them. This CDR3 contains 14 residues. The V gene's germline CDR1 is SGHDT and CDR2 YYEEEE.

This clonotype was seen ten or more times. The chain employs TRBV5-1 and TRBJ2-7; D is possibly TRBD1 (6 bases). This CDR3 is 13 amino acids long. The V gene's germline CDR1 is SGHRS and CDR2 YFSETQ. Trimming pared 4 bases from V and 3 bases from J, leaving 11 bases between. The CDR3 loop reads CASSIGQLYEQYF. In nucleotides, the CDR3 is TGCGCCAGCAGCATCGGACAGCTCTACGAGCAGTACTTC. Using reference TRBV5-1 and TRBJ2-7 for the parts outside the CDR3, the full variable domain is KAGVTQTPRYLIKTRGQQVTLSCSPISGHRSVSWYQQTPGQGLQFLFEYFSETQRNKGNFPGRFSGRQFSNSRSEMNVSTLELGDSALYLCASSIGQLYEQYFGPGTRLTVT.

This clonotype was counted only a few times. V is TRBV20-1 and J is TRBJ1-6, with a possible D match to TRBD1 (5 bases). CDR1 is DFQATT and CDR2 is SNEGSKA in the germline V gene (reference sequence). V gave up 0 bases and J gave up 4 bases, with 16 bases separating them. CDR3 size: 17 residues. CDR3 in amino acids: CSARDHERGRYNSPLHF. The CDR3 nucleotides are TGCAGTGCTAGAGATCATGAGAGGGGCAGATATAATTCACCCCTCCACTTT.

The sample holds a few counts of this clonotype. The chain recombines TRBV7-3 with TRBJ1-5; maybe TRBD1 (5 bases). V was shortened by 6 bases and J by 3 bases, with 18 bases between the two germline ends. Germline CDR1 and CDR2: SGHTA and FQGTGA. There are 16 residues in the CDR3. CDR3 loop: CASSWGFASINQPQHF. In DNA form, the CDR3 reads TGTGCCAGCAGTTGGGGGTTCGCTTCAATCAATCAGCCCCAGCATTTT.

The rearrangement links TRBV7-9 to TRBJ2-1, with D tentatively TRBD1 (5 bases). There are 14 residues in the CDR3. CDR1 is SEHNR, CDR2 FQNEAQ, per germline (reference sequence). The V gene lost 5 bases and the J gene lost 9 bases, with 17 bases spanning the gap. The DNA for the CDR3 is TGTGCCAGCAGCCCATCAGGGCGTGTTGGTGAGCAGTTCTTC. Its translation: CASSPSGRVGEQFF. Together with reference TRBV7-9 and TRBJ2-1, the CDR3 gives the full variable domain: DTGVSQNPRHKITKRGQNVTFRCDPISEHNRLYWYRQTLGQGPEFLTYFQNEAQLEKSRLLSDRFSAERPKGSFSTLEIQRTEQGDSAMYLCASSPSGRVGEQFFGPGTRLTVL.